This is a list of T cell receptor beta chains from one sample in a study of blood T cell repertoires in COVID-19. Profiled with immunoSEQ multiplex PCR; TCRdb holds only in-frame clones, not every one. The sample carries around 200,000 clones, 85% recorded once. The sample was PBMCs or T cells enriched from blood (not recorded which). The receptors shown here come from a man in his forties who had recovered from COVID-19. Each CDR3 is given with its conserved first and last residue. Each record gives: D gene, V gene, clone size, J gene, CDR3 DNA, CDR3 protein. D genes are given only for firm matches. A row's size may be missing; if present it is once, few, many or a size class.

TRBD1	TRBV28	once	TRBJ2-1	TGTGCCAGCAGTTTACGACAGGGGTCATACAATGAGCAGTTCTTC	CASSLRQGSYNEQFF
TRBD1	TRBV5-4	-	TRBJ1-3	TGTGCCAGCAGCGGGGGGACAGGGACGGGAAACACCATATATTTT	CASSGGTGTGNTIYF
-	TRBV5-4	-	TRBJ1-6	TGTGCCAGCAGCTTACGGGACAACAATTCACCCCTCCACTTT	CASSLRDNNSPLHF
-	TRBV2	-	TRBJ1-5	TGTGCCAGCAGCGGAGGGAGAGCCGGTCAGCCCCAGCATTTT	CASSGGRAGQPQHF
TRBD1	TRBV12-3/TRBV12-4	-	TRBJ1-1	TGTGCCAGCAGAGTGACAGGGTTTGAAGCTTTCTTT	CASRVTGFEAFF
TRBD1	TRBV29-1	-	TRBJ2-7	TGCAGCGTTCGGACAGGGACCGCCTACGAGCAGTACTTC	CSVRTGTAYEQYF
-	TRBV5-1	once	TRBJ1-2	TGCGCCAGCAGCCTCTCATCCCTGCAGGGCGATGGCTACACCTTC	CASSLSSLQGDGYTF
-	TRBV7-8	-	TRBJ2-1	TGTGCCAGCAGCTTTAGACTGTTCTCCTACAATGAGCAGTTCTTC	CASSFRLFSYNEQFF
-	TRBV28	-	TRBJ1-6	TGTGCCAGCAGTCCGACAGTCGCCAGTTCACCCCTCCACTTT	CASSPTVASSPLHF
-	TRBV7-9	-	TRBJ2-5	TGTGCCAGCAGCTCCTCGGGCCAGGGTTTGTGGGGACAAGAGACCCAGTACTTC	CASSSSGQGLWGQETQYF
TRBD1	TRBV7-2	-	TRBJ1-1	TGTGCCAGCAGCCTATTCGGACAGGGGCGCTCTGAAGCTTTCTTT	CASSLFGQGRSEAFF
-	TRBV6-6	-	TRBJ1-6	TGTGCCAGCAGCCCACAGGGACGGTATAATTCACCCCTCCACTTT	CASSPQGRYNSPLHF
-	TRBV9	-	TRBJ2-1	TGTGCCAGCAGCGCGGGAGTTCACAATGAGCAGTTCTTC	CASSAGVHNEQFF
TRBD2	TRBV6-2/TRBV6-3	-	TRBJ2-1	TGTGCCAGCAGTTACTCGATTAATAGCGGGAGTAGGAATGAGCAGTTCTTC	CASSYSINSGSRNEQFF
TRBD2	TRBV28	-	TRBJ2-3	TGTGCCAGCACTACTTCCCGCTTCGCGGGAGGGCCGGATACGCAGTATTTT	CASTTSRFAGGPDTQYF
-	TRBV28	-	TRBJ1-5	TGTGCCAGCGGAGACAGCTTTCCAAATCAGCCCCAGCATTTT	CASGDSFPNQPQHF
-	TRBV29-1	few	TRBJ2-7	TGCAGCGTTGAATTACAGGTAAAAGGTTACGAGCAGTACTTC	CSVELQVKGYEQYF
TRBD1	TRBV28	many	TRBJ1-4	TGTGCCAGCAGTCCCTTGACAGGGTCTAATGAAAAACTGTTTTTT	CASSPLTGSNEKLFF
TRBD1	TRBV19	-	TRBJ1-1	TGTGCCAGTAGTAAGCCGGGACAGGGTTTGAAGAACACTGAAGCTTTCTTT	CASSKPGQGLKNTEAFF
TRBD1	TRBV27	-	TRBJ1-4	TGTGCCAGCAGTGGAACCGGGACAGGGGGCGCAAAGGAAAAACTGTTTTTT	CASSGTGTGGAKEKLFF
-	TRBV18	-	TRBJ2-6	TGTGCCAGCTCACCACCCGAGTTTCCCCCTGGGGCCAACGTCCTGACTTTC	CASSPPEFPPGANVLTF
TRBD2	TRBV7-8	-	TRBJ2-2	TGTGCCAGCAGCTTAAAGCGGGACCGCACCGGGGAGCTGTTTTTT	CASSLKRDRTGELFF
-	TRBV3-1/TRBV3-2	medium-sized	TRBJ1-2	TGTGCCAGCAGCCAGGGGGGATATGGCTACACCTTC	CASSQGGYGYTF
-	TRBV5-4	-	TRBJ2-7	TGTGCCAGCAGCTTGGGAATCGGGAAACCGCCCTACGAGCAGTACTTC	CASSLGIGKPPYEQYF
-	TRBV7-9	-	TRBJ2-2	TGTGCCAGCAGCTTTAACAGGAACACCGGGGAGCTGTTTTTT	CASSFNRNTGELFF
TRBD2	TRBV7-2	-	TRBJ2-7	TGTGCCAGCAGCCCTGGGACTAGCGGGGGCTACGAGCAGTACTTC	CASSPGTSGGYEQYF
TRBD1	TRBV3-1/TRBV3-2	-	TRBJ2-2	TGTGCCAGCAGCCCCCCCAGGGGGCGCACCGGGGAGCTGTTTTTT	CASSPPRGRTGELFF
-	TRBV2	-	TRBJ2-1	TGTGCCAGCGTAGGGGAGGACTACAATGAGCAGTTCTTC	CASVGEDYNEQFF
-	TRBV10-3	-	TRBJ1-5	TGTGCCCCACAAGGGGCATTTCAGCCCCAGCATTTT	CAPQGAFQPQHF
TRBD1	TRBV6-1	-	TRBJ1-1	TGTGCCAGCAGTGATAGACCCGGACAGGGTGAAGCTTTCTTT	CASSDRPGQGEAFF
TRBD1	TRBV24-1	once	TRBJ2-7	TGTGCCACCAGTGATTCCTCCGGACAGGGGGCAAACGAGCAGTACTTC	CATSDSSGQGANEQYF
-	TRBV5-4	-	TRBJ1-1	TGTGCCAGCAGCTTGTCAGGACAGAACACTGAAGCTTTCTTT	CASSLSGQNTEAFF
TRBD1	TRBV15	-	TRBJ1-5	TGTGCCACCAGCAGAGACAGGGGGCATCAGCCCCAGCATTTT	CATSRDRGHQPQHF
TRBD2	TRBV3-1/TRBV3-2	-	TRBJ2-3	TGTGCCAGCAGCCAAGTGCCTAGCGGGATAGGCACAGATACGCAGTATTTT	CASSQVPSGIGTDTQYF
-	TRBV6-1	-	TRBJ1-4	TGTGCCAGCAGTGTTCAGTTCTTATATACTAATGAAAAACTGTTTTTT	CASSVQFLYTNEKLFF
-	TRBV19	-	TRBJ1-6	TGTGCCAGTAGTATCGACAAGGGGACAAAGGCTTCACCCCTCCACTTT	CASSIDKGTKASPLHF
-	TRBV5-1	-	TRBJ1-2	TGCGCCAGCAGCGACACTAACTATGGCTACACCTTC	CASSDTNYGYTF
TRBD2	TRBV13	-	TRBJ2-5	TGTGCCAGCAGCTTACAGGGGACTAGCGGGAGCGTGACCCAGTACTTC	CASSLQGTSGSVTQYF
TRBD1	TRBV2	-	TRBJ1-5	TGTGCCAGCAGCTGGACAGGAAACAATCAGCCCCAGCATTTT	CASSWTGNNQPQHF
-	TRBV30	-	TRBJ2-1	TGTGCCTGGGACTACCTTCCCTACAATGAGCAGTTCTTC	CAWDYLPYNEQFF
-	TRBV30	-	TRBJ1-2	TGTGCCTGGAGTGCCGGGGTTGGCTACACCTTC	CAWSAGVGYTF
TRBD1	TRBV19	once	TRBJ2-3	TGTGCCAGTAGTAACCCGGGACAGGGGTCAGATACGCAGTATTTT	CASSNPGQGSDTQYF
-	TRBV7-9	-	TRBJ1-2	TGTGCCAGCAGCTTATTTAACGCGGGGTATAACTATGGCTACACCTTC	CASSLFNAGYNYGYTF
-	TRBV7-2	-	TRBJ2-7	TGTGCCAGCAGCTTAGATCGCAGGGTCTACGAGCAGTACTTC	CASSLDRRVYEQYF
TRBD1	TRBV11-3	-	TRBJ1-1	TGTGCCAGCAGCGTGGGACAGGGGAGAGGCACTGAAGCTTTCTTT	CASSVGQGRGTEAFF
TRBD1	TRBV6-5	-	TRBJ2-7	TGTGCCAGCGGATACGGGACAGGGGGGTACGAGCAGTACTTC	CASGYGTGGYEQYF
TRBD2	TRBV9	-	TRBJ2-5	TGTGCCAGCAGCGTGACTAGCGGGAGAGGGGGGTGGCGAGAGACCCAGTACTTC	CASSVTSGRGGWRETQYF
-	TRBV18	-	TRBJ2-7	TGTGCCAGCTCACCGAGCCAGGGTCGTAACGAGCAGTACTTC	CASSPSQGRNEQYF
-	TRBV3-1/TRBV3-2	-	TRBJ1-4	TGTGCCAGCACCTCTGGGACACATAATGAAAAACTGTTTTTT	CASTSGTHNEKLFF
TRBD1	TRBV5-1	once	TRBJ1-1	TGCGCCAGCAGCTCTCGGACAGGGGACACTGAAGCTTTCTTT	CASSSRTGDTEAFF
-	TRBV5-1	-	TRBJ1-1	TGCGCCAGCAGCCCGGGACACCAGAACACTGAAGCTTTCTTT	CASSPGHQNTEAFF
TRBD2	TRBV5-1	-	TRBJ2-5	TGCGCCAGCAGTTTTGGAACAGCGGGAGTCCAAGAGACCCAGTACTTC	CASSFGTAGVQETQYF
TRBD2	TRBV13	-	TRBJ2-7	TGTGCCAGCAGCTTCGGGAGGTCCGCGTACGAGCAGTACTTC	CASSFGRSAYEQYF